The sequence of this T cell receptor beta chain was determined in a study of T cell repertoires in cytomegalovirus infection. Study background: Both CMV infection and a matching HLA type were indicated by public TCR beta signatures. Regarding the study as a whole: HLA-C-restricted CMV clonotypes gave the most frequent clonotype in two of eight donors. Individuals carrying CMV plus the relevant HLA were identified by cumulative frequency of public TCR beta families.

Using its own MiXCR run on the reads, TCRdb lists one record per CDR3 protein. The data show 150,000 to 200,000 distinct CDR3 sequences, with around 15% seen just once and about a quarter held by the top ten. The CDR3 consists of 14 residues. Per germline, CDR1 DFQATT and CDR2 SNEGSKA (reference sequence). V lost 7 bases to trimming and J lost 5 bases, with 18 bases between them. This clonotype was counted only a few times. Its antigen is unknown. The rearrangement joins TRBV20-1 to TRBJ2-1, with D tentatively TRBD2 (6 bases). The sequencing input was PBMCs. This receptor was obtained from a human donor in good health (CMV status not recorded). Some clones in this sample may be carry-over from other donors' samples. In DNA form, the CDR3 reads TGCAGTGTTGTCCGGGACTCGGTTGACAATGAGCAGTTCTTC. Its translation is CSVVRDSVDNEQFF.